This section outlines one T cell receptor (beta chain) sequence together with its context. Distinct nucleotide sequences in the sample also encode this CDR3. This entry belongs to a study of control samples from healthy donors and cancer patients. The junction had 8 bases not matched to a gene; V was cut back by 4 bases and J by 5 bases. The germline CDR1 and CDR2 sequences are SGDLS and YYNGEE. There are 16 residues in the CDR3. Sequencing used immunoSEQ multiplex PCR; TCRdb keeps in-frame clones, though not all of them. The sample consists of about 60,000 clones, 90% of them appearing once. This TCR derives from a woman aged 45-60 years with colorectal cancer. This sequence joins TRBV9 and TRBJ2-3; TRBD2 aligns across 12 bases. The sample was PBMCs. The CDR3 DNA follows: TGTGCCAGCAGCCCCCCAGGACTAGCGGGACAAGATACGCAGTATTTT. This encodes CASSPPGLAGQDTQYF. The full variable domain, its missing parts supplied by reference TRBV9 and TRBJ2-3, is DSGVTQTPKHLITATGQRVTLRCSPRSGDLSVYWYQQSLDQGLQFLIQYYNGEERAKGNILERFSAQQFPDLHSELNLSSLELGDSALYFCASSPPGLAGQDTQYFGPGTRLTVL.